One T cell receptor (beta chain) is described in this entry. Its specificity is unknown. These data belong to a study of graft-versus-host responses after intestinal transplantation. The CDR3 is 18 residues long. Trimming at V came to 2 bases and at J to 0 bases, leaving 9 bases not matched to a gene. Looked up from germline, CDR1 is SGHVS and CDR2 is FQNEAQ. Measured with immunoSEQ multiplex PCR; TCRdb has only the in-frame clones, and not every one. The repertoire holds tens of thousands of clones, with about nine tenths as singletons. The starting material was unstimulated CD4+ T cells sorted from spleen or lymph node cells, obtained before intestinal transplant. The rearrangement links TRBV7-8 to TRBJ2-1; 8 bases agree with TRBD2. This TCR was sampled from a human donor who received an intestinal transplant. CDR3 sequence: CASSLRLARGSSYNEQFF. The CDR3 DNA sequence: TGTGCCAGCAGCTTAAGACTAGCGCGGGGAAGCTCCTACAATGAGCAGTTCTTC.